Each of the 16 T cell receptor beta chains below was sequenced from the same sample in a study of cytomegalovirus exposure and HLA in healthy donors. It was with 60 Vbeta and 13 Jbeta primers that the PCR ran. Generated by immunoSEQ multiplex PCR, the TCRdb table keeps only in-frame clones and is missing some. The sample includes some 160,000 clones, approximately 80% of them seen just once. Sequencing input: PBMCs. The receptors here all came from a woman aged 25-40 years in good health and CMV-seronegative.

The CDR3 is CAWIFKGAYGYGYTF. DNA for the CDR3: TGTGCCTGGATATTTAAGGGGGCTTATGGCTATGGCTACACCTTC. The chain links TRBV30 to TRBJ1-2, with TRBD1 matching over 7 bases. Germline values: CDR1 GTSNPN, CDR2 SVGIG (reference sequence). This CDR3 region has 15 residues. V was pared by 4 bases and J by 4 bases, with 12 bases of the junction left unmatched.

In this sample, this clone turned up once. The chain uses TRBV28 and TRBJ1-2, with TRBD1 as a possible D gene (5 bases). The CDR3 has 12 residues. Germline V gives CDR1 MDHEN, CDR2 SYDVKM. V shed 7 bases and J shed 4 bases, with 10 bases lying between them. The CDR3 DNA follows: TGTGCCAGCACCCAGCAGGGCTATGGCTACACCTTC. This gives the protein CASTQQGYGYTF.

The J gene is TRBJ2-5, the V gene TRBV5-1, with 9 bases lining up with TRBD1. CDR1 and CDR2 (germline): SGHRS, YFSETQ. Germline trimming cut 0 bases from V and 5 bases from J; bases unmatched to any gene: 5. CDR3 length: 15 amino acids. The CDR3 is CASSLDTGGWETQYF. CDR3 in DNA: TGCGCCAGCAGCTTGGATACAGGGGGCTGGGAGACCCAGTACTTC.

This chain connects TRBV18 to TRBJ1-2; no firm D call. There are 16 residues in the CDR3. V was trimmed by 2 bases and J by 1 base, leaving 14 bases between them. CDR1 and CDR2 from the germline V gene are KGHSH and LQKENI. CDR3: CASSPSSTTSNYGYTF. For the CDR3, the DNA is TGTGCCAGCTCACCATCATCCACGACTAGTAACTATGGCTACACCTTC.

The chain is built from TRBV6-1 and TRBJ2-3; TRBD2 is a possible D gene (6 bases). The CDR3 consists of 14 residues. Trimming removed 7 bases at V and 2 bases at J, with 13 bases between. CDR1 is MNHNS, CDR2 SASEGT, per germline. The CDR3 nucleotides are TGTGCCAGCAAGGCTAGCGCACTCACAGATACGCAGTATTTT. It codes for CASKASALTDTQYF.

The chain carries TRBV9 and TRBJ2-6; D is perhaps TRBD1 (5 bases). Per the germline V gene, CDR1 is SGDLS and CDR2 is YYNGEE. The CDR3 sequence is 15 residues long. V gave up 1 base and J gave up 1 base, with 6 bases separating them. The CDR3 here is CASSVPGSGANVLTF. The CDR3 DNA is TGTGCCAGCAGCGTACCAGGGTCTGGGGCCAACGTCCTGACTTTC.

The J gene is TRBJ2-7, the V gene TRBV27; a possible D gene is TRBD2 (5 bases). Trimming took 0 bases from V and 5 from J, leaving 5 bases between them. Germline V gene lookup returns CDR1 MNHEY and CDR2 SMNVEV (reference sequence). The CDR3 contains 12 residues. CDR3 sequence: CASSLSGDEQYF. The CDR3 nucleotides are TGTGCCAGCAGTTTATCGGGAGACGAGCAGTACTTC.

The CDR3 DNA sequence: TGTGCCAGCAGCTTGGCCGGGTCCTCCCGAGCAGCTTTCTTT. Protein: CASSLAGSSRAAFF. This rearrangement joins TRBV5-4 to TRBJ1-1; D unclear. V lost 0 bases to trimming and J lost 10 bases, with 16 bases between them. The CDR3 loop spans 14 amino acids. Germline CDR1 SGHNT, CDR2 YYREEE (reference sequence).

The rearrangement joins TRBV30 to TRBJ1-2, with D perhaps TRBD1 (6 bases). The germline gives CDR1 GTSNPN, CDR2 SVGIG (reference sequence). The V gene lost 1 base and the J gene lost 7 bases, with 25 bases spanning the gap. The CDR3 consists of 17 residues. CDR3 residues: CAWSARFIRWGQGGYTF. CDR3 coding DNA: TGTGCCTGGAGTGCCCGTTTTATACGGTGGGGGCAGGGTGGCTACACCTTC.

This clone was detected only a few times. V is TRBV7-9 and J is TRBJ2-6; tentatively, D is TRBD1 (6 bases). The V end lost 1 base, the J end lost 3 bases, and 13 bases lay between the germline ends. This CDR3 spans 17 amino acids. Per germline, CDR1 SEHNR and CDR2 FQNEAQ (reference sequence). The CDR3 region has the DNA TGTGCCAGCAGCTTAGTTTCAGGGGAGAATGGGGCCAACGTCCTGACTTTC. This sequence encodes CASSLVSGENGANVLTF.

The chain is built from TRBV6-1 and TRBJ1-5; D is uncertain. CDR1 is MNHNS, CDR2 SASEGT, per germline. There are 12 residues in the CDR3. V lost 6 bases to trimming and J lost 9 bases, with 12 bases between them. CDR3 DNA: TGTGCCAGCAGCTTTGGGAGTAGGCCCCAGCATTTT. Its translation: CASSFGSRPQHF.

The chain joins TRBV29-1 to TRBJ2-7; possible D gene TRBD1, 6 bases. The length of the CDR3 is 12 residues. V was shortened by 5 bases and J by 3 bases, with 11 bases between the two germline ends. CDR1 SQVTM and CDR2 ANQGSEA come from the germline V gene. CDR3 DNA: TGCAGCGTTACACAGGGCCACTACGAGCAGTACTTC. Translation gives CSVTQGHYEQYF.

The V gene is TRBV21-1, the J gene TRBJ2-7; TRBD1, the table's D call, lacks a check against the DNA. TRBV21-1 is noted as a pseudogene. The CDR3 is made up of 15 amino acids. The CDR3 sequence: CASSVRGLYSTGQYF. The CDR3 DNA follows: TGTGCCAGCAGCGTCAGGGGGCTATACTCTACGGGGCAGTACTTC.

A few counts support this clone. CDR3 in amino acids: CASSFTSRGSSYNEQFF. In nucleotides, the CDR3 is TGTGCCAGCAGCTTCACTAGTCGAGGGAGCTCCTACAATGAGCAGTTCTTC. V gene TRBV9 combines with J gene TRBJ2-1, with D possibly matching TRBD2 (5 bases). V dropped 4 bases and J dropped 0 bases, with 17 bases sitting between them. This CDR3 spans 17 amino acids. The V gene's germline CDR1 is SGDLS and CDR2 YYNGEE.

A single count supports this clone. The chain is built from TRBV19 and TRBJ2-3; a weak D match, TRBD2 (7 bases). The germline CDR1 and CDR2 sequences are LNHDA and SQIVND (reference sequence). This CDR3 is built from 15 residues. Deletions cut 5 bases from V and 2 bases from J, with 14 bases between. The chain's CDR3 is CASSPGGPPTDTQYF. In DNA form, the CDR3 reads TGTGCCAGTAGTCCGGGGGGCCCTCCCACAGATACGCAGTATTTT.

CDR3 DNA: TGTGCCAGCTCACCCAGGGTGGGCTATCAGCCCCAGCATTTT. Translating gives CASSPRVGYQPQHF. This chain joins TRBV18 and TRBJ1-5; TRBD1 might be the D (5 bases). CDR3 length: 14 residues. Trimming left V 3 bases short and J 5 bases short, with 11 bases between. The germline V gene has CDR1 KGHSH and CDR2 LQKENI. Looking up the rest from reference TRBV18 and TRBJ1-5 gives the full variable domain: NAGVMQNPRHLVRRRGQEARLRCSPMKGHSHVYWYRQLPEEGLKFMVYLQKENIIDESGMPKERFSAEFPKEGPSILRIQQVVRGDSAAYFCASSPRVGYQPQHFGDGTRLSIL.